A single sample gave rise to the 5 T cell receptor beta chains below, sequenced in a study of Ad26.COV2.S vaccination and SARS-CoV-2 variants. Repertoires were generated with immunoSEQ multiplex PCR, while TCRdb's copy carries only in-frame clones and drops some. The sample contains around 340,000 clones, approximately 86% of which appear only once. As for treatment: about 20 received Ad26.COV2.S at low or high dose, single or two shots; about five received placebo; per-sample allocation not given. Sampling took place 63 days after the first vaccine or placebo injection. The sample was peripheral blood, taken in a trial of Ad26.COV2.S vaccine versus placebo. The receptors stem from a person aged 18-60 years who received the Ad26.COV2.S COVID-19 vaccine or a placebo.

The CDR3 DNA reads TGTGCCACCAGTGACCTTGTGGGGGGTAATGAAAAACTGTTTTTT. Encoded protein: CATSDLVGGNEKLFF. This chain uses TRBV24-1 with TRBJ1-4; D may be TRBD1 (5 bases). CDR3 length: 15 residues. Trimming removed 4 bases at V and 4 bases at J, with 12 bases between. Germline V gene data show CDR1 as KGHDR and CDR2 as SFDVKD.

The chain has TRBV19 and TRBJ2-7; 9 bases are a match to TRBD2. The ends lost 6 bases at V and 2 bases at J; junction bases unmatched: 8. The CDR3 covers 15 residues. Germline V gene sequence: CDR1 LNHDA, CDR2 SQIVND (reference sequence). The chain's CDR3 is CASSIGLAPAYEQYF. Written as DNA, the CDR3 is TGTGCCAGTAGCATTGGACTAGCGCCAGCCTACGAGCAGTACTTC.

The CDR3 DNA sequence: TGTGCCAGCACCCTAGCCGGGGAGCTGTTTTTT. This translates into CASTLAGELFF. The V call is TRBV7-2, the J call TRBJ2-2, with unresolved D. Trimming stripped 7 bases from V and 6 bases from J, with 6 bases between. Germline-derived CDR1 and CDR2 are SGHTA and FQGNSA. This CDR3 region has 11 residues.

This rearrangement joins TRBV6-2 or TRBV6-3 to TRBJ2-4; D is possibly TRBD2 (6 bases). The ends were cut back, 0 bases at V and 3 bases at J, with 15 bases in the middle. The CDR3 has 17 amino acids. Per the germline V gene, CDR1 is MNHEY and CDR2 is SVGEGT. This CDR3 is CASSYSAGQGDKNIQYF. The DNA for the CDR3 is TGTGCCAGCAGTTACTCGGCGGGGCAAGGGGACAAAAACATTCAGTACTTC.

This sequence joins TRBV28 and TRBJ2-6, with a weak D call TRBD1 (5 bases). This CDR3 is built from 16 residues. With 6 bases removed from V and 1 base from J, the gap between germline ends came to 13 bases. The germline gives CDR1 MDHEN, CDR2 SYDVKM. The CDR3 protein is CASRSTGGSGANVLTF. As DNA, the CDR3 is TGTGCCAGCAGATCAACAGGCGGTTCTGGGGCCAACGTCCTGACTTTC.